One and the same sample provided the 21 T cell receptor beta chains below, sequenced in a study of regulatory T cells in long-lasting Graves disease. Time point here: newly diagnosed GD, antithyroid drugs for less than 3 months. Preparation of the TCR library used RNA extracted from PBMCs. HTBI primers from iRepertoire and Arm-PCR of CDR3 regions yielded the TCR beta libraries. TCRdb itself ran the multiplex PCR reads through MiXCR, one entry per CDR3 protein. The sample includes 380,000 or so distinct CDR3 sequences, around 15% of them seen just once. This sample also appeared in a second study, on T cells in Graves' hyperthyroidism and ophthalmopathy.

The sample here was peripheral blood mononuclear cells (PBMCs), taken at new diagnosis, from a patient treated with antithyroid drugs. These receptors originate from a woman younger than 35 with Graves disease.

The CDR3 spells CSGPHPNYGYTF. CDR3 coding DNA: TGCAGTGGCCCCCATCCGAACTATGGCTACACCTTC. The J gene is TRBJ1-2, the V gene TRBV20-1, with D uncertain. The CDR3 contains 12 residues. Per germline, CDR1 DFQATT and CDR2 SNEGSKA (reference sequence). V lost 7 bases, J lost 2 bases, and 11 bases lay in between.

There are many counts of this clonotype. This chain links TRBV2 with TRBJ2-2; TRBD1 agrees at 7 bases. This CDR3 has 13 amino acids. Per germline, CDR1 SNHLY and CDR2 FYNNEI. V was pared by 6 bases and J by 6 bases, with 4 bases of the junction left unmatched. The CDR3 sequence is CASRTGFSGELFF. CDR3 bases: TGTGCCAGCAGGACAGGGTTCTCCGGGGAGCTGTTTTTT.

This clonotype was detected only a few times. The V gene is TRBV6-1, the J gene TRBJ2-4; D unresolved. This CDR3 is 11 amino acids long. CDR1 and CDR2 (germline): MNHNS, SASEGT. With 3 bases removed from V and 9 bases from J, the gap between germline ends came to 6 bases. The CDR3, as DNA: TGTGCCAGCAGTGATCTGGGCATTCAGTACTTC. This sequence encodes CASSDLGIQYF.

This clonotype has ten or more counts. The rearrangement uses TRBV18 and TRBJ2-1, with D hard to call. The germline V gene has CDR1 KGHSH and CDR2 LQKENI. The germline V and J ends were trimmed by 2 bases and 5 bases, with 7 bases remaining between them. The CDR3 has 13 amino acids. In DNA, the CDR3 is TGTGCCAGCTCACCATCGATTCACAATGAGCAGTTCTTC. The encoded protein is CASSPSIHNEQFF.

This clonotype was picked up many times. The chain uses TRBV2 and TRBJ2-2; D may be TRBD1 (6 bases). V gave up 5 bases and J gave up 8 bases, with 18 bases separating them. Germline V gene sequence: CDR1 SNHLY, CDR2 FYNNEI. The CDR3 contains 15 residues. The CDR3 DNA reads as TGTGCCAGCAGTCTCCCGGATGGGACAACGGGGGAGCTGTTTTTT. It encodes CASSLPDGTTGELFF.

This clonotype showed up just a few times. The chain carries TRBV7-6 and TRBJ2-7; tentative D call: TRBD1 (5 bases). From germline, CDR1 is SGHVS and CDR2 FNYEAQ. The V gene lost 0 bases and the J gene lost 5 bases, with 11 bases spanning the gap. The CDR3 length is 14 residues. The CDR3 DNA reads as TGTGCCAGCAGCTTAGCAGCCAGGGCGGACGAGCAGTACTTC. It is translated as CASSLAARADEQYF.

The chain is built from TRBV4-3 and TRBJ2-3, with D possibly being TRBD1 (6 bases). The CDR3 runs to 17 residues. CDR1 and CDR2 from the germline V gene are LGHNA and YSLEER. V shed 1 base and J shed 2 bases, with 16 bases lying between them. CDR3 region: CASSQGPSRGNTDTQYF. The CDR3 DNA sequence: TGCGCCAGCAGCCAAGGTCCTAGCAGGGGAAACACAGATACGCAGTATTTT.

The CDR3 loop is CASSEPYPSQETQYF. The CDR3 DNA reads TGTGCCAGCAGTGAACCATACCCTAGCCAAGAGACCCAGTACTTC. V usage is TRBV2 and J usage is TRBJ2-5; no clear D gene. The V gene lost 2 bases and the J gene lost 1 base, with 11 bases spanning the gap. The germline V gene encodes CDR1 SNHLY and CDR2 FYNNEI. This CDR3 spans 15 amino acids.

The chain recombines TRBV9 with TRBJ1-2; D unresolved. The V end lost 0 bases, the J end lost 4 bases, and 13 bases lay between the germline ends. Germline lookup yields CDR1 SGDLS and CDR2 YYNGEE. CDR3 length: 15 residues. The CDR3 spells CASSVEPSSSYGYTF. CDR3 DNA: TGTGCCAGCAGCGTAGAACCGTCGTCGAGCTATGGCTACACCTTC.

The genes are TRBV20-1 and TRBJ2-3; 10 nucleotides line up with TRBD2. Germline V gives CDR1 DFQATT, CDR2 SNEGSKA (reference sequence). The CDR3 sequence is 13 residues long. J gave up 7 bases and V 2 bases, and 3 bases lay outside the gene matches. CDR3 bases: TGCAGTGCTAGACCTAGCGGGAGACATACGCAGTATTTT. It is translated as CSARPSGRHTQYF.

This clonotype was seen repeatedly, ten times or more. The chain carries TRBV20-1 and TRBJ2-1, with D perhaps TRBD1 (6 bases). Germline V lookup: CDR1 DFQATT, CDR2 SNEGSKA (reference sequence). The CDR3 is 16 amino acids. V lost 5 bases and J 4 bases, leaving 21 bases between the germline ends. The CDR3: CSAPGSVRQGYNEQFF. CDR3 coding DNA: TGCAGTGCTCCTGGCTCCGTTAGGCAGGGGTACAATGAGCAGTTCTTC.

This clonotype was observed at least ten times. The chain carries TRBV6-1 and TRBJ2-7; possible D gene TRBD1, 6 bases. Germline CDR1 and CDR2: MNHNS and SASEGT. Trimming took 3 bases from V and 0 from J, leaving 12 bases between them. CDR3 size: 15 residues. In DNA, the CDR3 is TGTGCCAGCAGTGACCGGACAGCCTACTCCTACGAGCAGTACTTC. This codes for CASSDRTAYSYEQYF.

This chain links TRBV4-2 with TRBJ2-7; TRBD2 is a possible D gene (6 bases). Trimming cost V 4 bases and J 2 bases, with 9 bases left between them. Germline V gene lookup returns CDR1 LGHNA and CDR2 YNFKEQ. CDR3 size: 13 residues. CDR3 in amino acids: CASSLTRAYEQYF. DNA of the CDR3: TGTGCCAGCAGCCTGACTAGGGCCTACGAGCAGTACTTC.

This chain uses TRBV7-9 with TRBJ1-1; D is unclear. Germline-derived CDR1 and CDR2 are SEHNR and FQNEAQ (reference sequence). The CDR3 loop spans 15 amino acids. V was trimmed by 5 bases and J by 4 bases, leaving 17 bases between them. CDR3 sequence: CASSPSGRVGTEAFF. CDR3 bases: TGTGCCAGCAGCCCCTCTGGCCGGGTGGGCACTGAAGCTTTCTTT.

The rearrangement links TRBV4-1 to TRBJ2-1; TRBD1 matches at 8 bases. The ends lost 3 bases at V and 9 bases at J; junction bases unmatched: 10. CDR1 MGHRA and CDR2 YSYEKL come from the germline V gene. This CDR3 spans 15 amino acids. Written as DNA, the CDR3 is TGCGCCAGCAGCCACGCAAGAGGAGACAGGGGTGAGCAGTTCTTC. Translating gives CASSHARGDRGEQFF.

The chain recombines TRBV3-1 with TRBJ2-7; either TRBD1 or TRBD2 may fit D (5 bases each). With 2 bases removed from V and 5 bases from J, the gap between germline ends came to 13 bases. Germline V gene lookup returns CDR1 LGHDT and CDR2 YNNKEL (reference sequence). This CDR3 comprises 14 residues. The CDR3 nucleotides read TGTGCCAGCAGCCAAACCGGGACGGTGGACGAGCAGTACTTC. It is translated as CASSQTGTVDEQYF.

As regards this clonotype: One base away lies a much larger clone, so this may be a sequencing read error. The chain employs TRBV2 and TRBJ2-1; D may be TRBD1 (5 bases). The CDR3 is 12 amino acids. From germline, CDR1 is SNHLY and CDR2 FYNNEI. Trimming shortened V by 6 bases and J by 7 bases, and 10 bases separated the two germline ends. In nucleotides, the CDR3 is TGTGCCAGCAGAGGCAGGGATAATGAGCAGTTCTTC. Translated: CASRGRDNEQFF.

This clonotype was seen at least ten times. V gene TRBV5-1 combines with J gene TRBJ1-1, with D hard to call. Germline V gene data show CDR1 as SGHRS and CDR2 as YFSETQ. V lost 4 bases, J lost 0 bases, and 10 bases lay in between. The CDR3 is made up of 14 amino acids. The CDR3 DNA reads as TGCGCCAGCAGCAGAACCACAGTGAACACTGAAGCTTTCTTT. Translated, it gives CASSRTTVNTEAFF. Supplemented by reference TRBV5-1 and TRBJ1-1, the full variable domain reads KAGVTQTPRYLIKTRGQQVTLSCSPISGHRSVSWYQQTPGQGLQFLFEYFSETQRNKGNFPGRFSGRQFSNSRSEMNVSTLELGDSALYLCASSRTTVNTEAFFGQGTRLTVV.

This clonotype was seen many times. The chain uses TRBV5-4 and TRBJ1-2; no reliable D call. The germline CDR1 and CDR2 sequences are SGHNT and YYREEE (reference sequence). This CDR3 contains 14 residues. Deletions cut 1 base from V and 2 bases from J, with 9 bases between. The CDR3 sequence: CASSLPSQNYGYTF. The CDR3 region has the DNA TGTGCCAGCAGCTTGCCCAGCCAGAACTATGGCTACACCTTC.

This clonotype was detected ten times or more. The gene calls are TRBV20-1 and TRBJ2-1, with TRBD2 matching 9 bases. Germline CDR1 DFQATT, CDR2 SNEGSKA (reference sequence). This CDR3 spans 15 amino acids. V was clipped by 3 bases and J by 4 bases; unmatched bases: 7. The CDR3: CSASPTSGFYNEQFF. The CDR3 region has the DNA TGCAGTGCTAGTCCGACTAGCGGCTTTTACAATGAGCAGTTCTTC.

The sample holds a few counts of this clonotype. The gene calls are TRBV3-1 and TRBJ2-7, with D possibly being TRBD2 (6 bases). The germline gives CDR1 LGHDT, CDR2 YNNKEL (reference sequence). V was trimmed by 4 bases and J by 6 bases, leaving 10 bases between them. This CDR3 is 12 amino acids long. CDR3 nucleotides: TGTGCCAGCAGCCTATACGGGAGCGAGCAGTACTTC. Amino acids: CASSLYGSEQYF.